Listed below are T cell receptor beta chains from one sample, sequenced in a study of blood T cell repertoires in COVID-19. Here immunoSEQ multiplex PCR was the method, and the copy in TCRdb shows in-frame clones only, minus some. The sample has 200,000 to 300,000 clones, approximately 85% seen once; the top ten hold 0.7% to 0.85%. The sequenced sample was peripheral blood. Every receptor here comes from a woman in her 30s with acute or convalescent COVID-19. CDR3s include the opening cysteine and the closing phenylalanine or tryptophan. The order of the fields is V gene, clone size, J gene, D gene, CDR3 DNA, CDR3 protein. A D gene is named only where the DNA matches it firmly. Expanded clones are given a class, and other clones once, few, many or no size at all.

V gene: TRBV5-1; clone size: -; J gene: TRBJ2-1; D gene: TRBD2; CDR3 DNA: TGCGCCAGCAGCTTACTAGCGGGAGGGACCGGAGAGCAGTTCTTC; CDR3 protein: CASSLLAGGTGEQFF
V gene: TRBV27; clone size: -; J gene: TRBJ2-3; D gene: TRBD2; CDR3 DNA: TGTGCCAGCAGTTTATCGAGAGGACTAGCGGGAGGCGCAGATACGCAGTATTTT; CDR3 protein: CASSLSRGLAGGADTQYF
V gene: TRBV5-1; clone size: -; J gene: TRBJ2-5; D gene: TRBD2; CDR3 DNA: TGCGCCAGCAGCGGGACTAGCCCTCCGGAGACCCAGTACTTC; CDR3 protein: CASSGTSPPETQYF
V gene: TRBV18; clone size: -; J gene: TRBJ2-3; D gene: -; CDR3 DNA: TGTGCCAGCTCACCGGCGGTTCTCTCAGATACGCAGTATTTT; CDR3 protein: CASSPAVLSDTQYF
V gene: TRBV19; clone size: -; J gene: TRBJ1-6; D gene: -; CDR3 DNA: TGTGCCAGTAGCCCGTTGAGCTCCGGGAATTCACCCCTCCACTTT; CDR3 protein: CASSPLSSGNSPLHF
V gene: TRBV19; clone size: -; J gene: TRBJ1-5; D gene: TRBD1; CDR3 DNA: TGTGCCAGTAGAGGGACAGGGGGCATTCAGCCCCAGCATTTT; CDR3 protein: CASRGTGGIQPQHF
V gene: TRBV9; clone size: -; J gene: TRBJ1-4; D gene: TRBD1; CDR3 DNA: TGTGCCAGCAGCGAAGGACAGGGAGGAGAAAAACTGTTTTTT; CDR3 protein: CASSEGQGGEKLFF
V gene: TRBV19; clone size: few; J gene: TRBJ2-1; D gene: TRBD1; CDR3 DNA: TGTGCCAGTAGTACACGACAGGGGGCTGGACTAGCATACTACAATGAGCAGTTCTTC; CDR3 protein: CASSTRQGAGLAYYNEQFF
V gene: TRBV6-5; clone size: -; J gene: TRBJ2-3; D gene: -; CDR3 DNA: -; CDR3 protein: CASSSSGGSGWDTQYF
V gene: TRBV6-5; clone size: -; J gene: TRBJ2-7; D gene: TRBD1; CDR3 DNA: TGTGCCAGCAGTTACTCGACAGGGAACGAGCAGTACTTC; CDR3 protein: CASSYSTGNEQYF
V gene: TRBV10-3; clone size: -; J gene: TRBJ2-2; D gene: -; CDR3 DNA: TGTGCCATCAGTGATGGAGCGGTGAACACCGGGGAGCTGTTTTTT; CDR3 protein: CAISDGAVNTGELFF
V gene: TRBV2; clone size: -; J gene: TRBJ1-5; D gene: TRBD1; CDR3 DNA: TGTGCCAGCAGTGAAGACCGGGACAGGGACCAGCCCCAGCATTTT; CDR3 protein: CASSEDRDRDQPQHF
V gene: TRBV7-9; clone size: -; J gene: TRBJ2-7; D gene: TRBD1; CDR3 DNA: TGTGCCAGCAGCTCTCCGGGACAGGGGGGCGAGCAGTACTTC; CDR3 protein: CASSSPGQGGEQYF
V gene: TRBV7-9; clone size: -; J gene: TRBJ2-7; D gene: -; CDR3 DNA: TGTGCCAGCAGCTTAGCGGCAGGGTTCGAGCAGTACTTC; CDR3 protein: CASSLAAGFEQYF
V gene: TRBV19; clone size: -; J gene: TRBJ2-1; D gene: TRBD2; CDR3 DNA: TGTGCCAGTAGTATTCAGGGAGGGTCCTACAATGAGCAGTTCTTC; CDR3 protein: CASSIQGGSYNEQFF
V gene: TRBV18; clone size: -; J gene: TRBJ2-6; D gene: TRBD1; CDR3 DNA: TGTGCCAGCTCAGGGACAGGCTCTGGGGCCAACGTCCTGACTTTC; CDR3 protein: CASSGTGSGANVLTF
V gene: TRBV7-2; clone size: -; J gene: TRBJ2-7; D gene: TRBD1; CDR3 DNA: TGTGCCAGCAGCTTAGCGGGCGGGACAGGACCCGTCTACGAGCAGTACTTC; CDR3 protein: CASSLAGGTGPVYEQYF
V gene: TRBV6-5; clone size: once; J gene: TRBJ2-7; D gene: TRBD2; CDR3 DNA: TGTGCCAGCAGTTACTCTGGACTAGTATCCGACGAGCAGTACTTC; CDR3 protein: CASSYSGLVSDEQYF
V gene: TRBV18; clone size: -; J gene: TRBJ2-7; D gene: TRBD1; CDR3 DNA: TGTGCCAGCTCACCGGACAGGACCACCTACGAGCAGTACTTC; CDR3 protein: CASSPDRTTYEQYF
V gene: TRBV5-1; clone size: -; J gene: TRBJ2-2; D gene: -; CDR3 DNA: TGCGCCAGCAGCTTGGATCCAGCGAACACCGGGGAGCTGTTTTTT; CDR3 protein: CASSLDPANTGELFF
V gene: TRBV3-1/TRBV3-2; clone size: few; J gene: TRBJ2-2; D gene: TRBD2; CDR3 DNA: TGTGCCAGCAGCCTGACTAGCGGGAGGGCCGGGGAGCTGTTTTTT; CDR3 protein: CASSLTSGRAGELFF
V gene: TRBV11-2; clone size: -; J gene: TRBJ2-1; D gene: TRBD2; CDR3 DNA: TGTGCCAGCAGCTTAGGGACGAGCGGGAGCGCCTACAATGAGCAGTTCTTC; CDR3 protein: CASSLGTSGSAYNEQFF
V gene: TRBV20-1; clone size: -; J gene: TRBJ1-1; D gene: -; CDR3 DNA: TGCAGTGCTAGATATACAGGGGAAGCTTTCTTT; CDR3 protein: CSARYTGEAFF
V gene: TRBV19; clone size: -; J gene: TRBJ1-5; D gene: -; CDR3 DNA: TGTGCCAGTAGTATTGGACAGAATAGCAATCAGCCCCAGCATTTT; CDR3 protein: CASSIGQNSNQPQHF
V gene: TRBV30; clone size: -; J gene: TRBJ2-5; D gene: TRBD2; CDR3 DNA: TGTGCCTCTACTGAGCGGGGCCAAGAGACCCAGTACTTC; CDR3 protein: CASTERGQETQYF
V gene: TRBV2; clone size: -; J gene: TRBJ2-7; D gene: TRBD1; CDR3 DNA: TGTGCCAGCCGACAGGGCGCGACCTACGAGCAGTACTTC; CDR3 protein: CASRQGATYEQYF